The rows below give T cell receptor beta chains drawn from one sample of a study of patients and donors after allogeneic stem cell transplantation. TCRdb re-called the RT-PCR reads with MiXCR, one entry per CDR3 protein. Of about a million distinct CDR3 sequences listed, under 20% are singletons. The sequenced sample consisted of blood, either unsorted or a sorted T cell fraction (not recorded which). The receptor source for this set is a human donor who was either an allogeneic HSCT recipient or a stem cell or donor lymphocyte infusion donor (not recorded which). It is not recorded whose cells these are; they may come from a transplant donor. Each CDR3 is given with its conserved first and last residue. D genes are given only for firm matches. Clone sizes are given selectively: once, few, many, or a class where the clone is expanded.

V	J	size	length	D	DNA	CDR3
TRBV12-3/TRBV12-4	TRBJ2-7	few	16	TRBD2	TGTGCCAGCAGTTTGTGCGGCGGGAGGTTTTGCTACGAGCAGTACTTC	CASSLCGGRFCYEQYF
TRBV5-5	TRBJ2-3	-	13	-	TGTGCCAGCAGCTTGGCTCAACCAGATACGCAGTATTTT	CASSLAQPDTQYF
TRBV2	TRBJ1-1	-	12	-	TGTGCCAGCAAAGTACTGAACACTGAAGCTTTCTTT	CASKVLNTEAFF
TRBV20-1	TRBJ1-6	-	14	-	TGCAGTGCTACTTCGGACGCCTCGACTTCACCCCTCCACTTT	CSATSDASTSPLHF
TRBV5-6	TRBJ2-3	-	16	-	TGTGCCAGCAGCCCCTTGGGGGGGCGCAGCCCAGATACGCAGTATTTT	CASSPLGGRSPDTQYF
TRBV5-1	TRBJ2-3	many	15	-	TGCGCCAGCAGCTTGGCCAATCAGAACACAGATACGCAGTATTTT	CASSLANQNTDTQYF
TRBV7-3	TRBJ2-1	-	18	TRBD2	TGTGCCAGCAGCTTAGCTAGCGGGGGGTCGCGCTCCTACAATGAGCAGTTCTTC	CASSLASGGSRSYNEQFF
TRBV5-6	TRBJ1-2	few	13	-	TGTGCCAGCAGCTTCGGGACTGCAGCCGGCTACACCTTC	CASSFGTAAGYTF
TRBV3-1	TRBJ2-1	-	15	-	TGTGCCAGCAGCCAAGGACAGCCGACCTACAATGAGCAGTTCTTC	CASSQGQPTYNEQFF
TRBV30	TRBJ1-4	-	12	-	TGTGCCTGGTCCCGGGCCGGGGGAAAACTGTTTTTT	CAWSRAGGKLFF
TRBV27	TRBJ2-7	few	14	TRBD2	TGTGCCAGCAGTTTAGCGGGAGGGGTCTACGAGCAGTACTTC	CASSLAGGVYEQYF
TRBV24-1	TRBJ2-5	-	16	TRBD1	TGTGCCACCAGTACGACTGGGACAGGGGGCGAGGAGACCCAGTACTTC	CATSTTGTGGEETQYF
TRBV6-5	TRBJ2-3	few	16	TRBD1	TGTGCCAGCAGTTCCCCACGACAGGGTAACCCAGATACGCAGTATTTT	CASSSPRQGNPDTQYF
TRBV12-3/TRBV12-4	TRBJ1-5	-	14	-	TGTGCCAGCAGTTTTAGGGCAGGCAATCAGCCCCAGCATTTT	CASSFRAGNQPQHF
TRBV2	TRBJ2-7	-	14	TRBD1	TGTGCCAGCAGTGAAGTGGGACAGTCGTACGAGCAGTACTTC	CASSEVGQSYEQYF
TRBV7-9	TRBJ2-5	few	13	-	TGTGCCAGCAGTGCTGGGGCTTCGGAGACCCAGTACTTC	CASSAGASETQYF
TRBV12-3/TRBV12-4	TRBJ1-2	-	13	TRBD1	TGTGCCAGCAGTTTTGAGGCAGGGGGCGGCTACACCTTC	CASSFEAGGGYTF
TRBV12-3/TRBV12-4	TRBJ2-2	few	17	TRBD2	TGTGCCAGCCACCTAAAACTCGGGGGGGCAAGGACCGGGGAGCTGTTTTTT	CASHLKLGGARTGELFF
TRBV5-6	TRBJ1-1	-	14	-	TGTGCCAGCAGCTTGGATACAGGGTGGACTGAAGCTTTCTTT	CASSLDTGWTEAFF
TRBV6-1	TRBJ2-3	few	15	TRBD2	TGTGCCAGCAGTCAACTAGCGGGAACCACAGATACGCAGTATTTT	CASSQLAGTTDTQYF
TRBV7-2	TRBJ1-5	-	15	-	TGTGCCAGCAGCTTAGATGGGGCCAGCAATCAGCCCCAGCATTTT	CASSLDGASNQPQHF
TRBV3-1	TRBJ2-5	few	18	TRBD2	TGTGCCAGCAGCCAAAGGTCGCCTAGCGGGGGGCGGAGGGAGACCCAGTACTTC	CASSQRSPSGGRRETQYF
TRBV12-3/TRBV12-4	TRBJ1-6	-	16	-	TGTGCCAGCACTATACGTGGGGGCGGAAATAATTCACCCCTCCACTTT	CASTIRGGGNNSPLHF
TRBV5-6	TRBJ2-1	-	15	TRBD2	TGTGCCAGCAGCTTGAACCGGGGGGTCCGCAATGAGCAGTTCTTC	CASSLNRGVRNEQFF
TRBV15	TRBJ2-5	-	13	-	TGTGCCACCAGCAGAGGTCCGAGGGAGACCCAGTACTTC	CATSRGPRETQYF
TRBV4-2	TRBJ2-1	few	16	TRBD2	TGTGCCAGCAGCCCTCGGACTAGCGGGGGGAGCGATGAGCAGTTCTTC	CASSPRTSGGSDEQFF
TRBV25-1	TRBJ1-6	few	15	TRBD1	TGTGCCAGCCTTCCAGGGGGCGAGTATAATTCACCCCTCCACTTT	CASLPGGEYNSPLHF
TRBV5-1	TRBJ2-3	few	20	TRBD2	TGCGCCAGCAGCTTGGACCCACCCGGGACTAGCGGGGGGGACACAGATACGCAGTATTTT	CASSLDPPGTSGGDTDTQYF
TRBV4-1	TRBJ1-1	few	15	-	TGCGCCAGCAGCCACCTCCGACAGGCCTACACTGAAGCTTTCTTT	CASSHLRQAYTEAFF
TRBV20-1	TRBJ2-7	once	13	TRBD1	TGCAGTGCCTTCCGGGACAGGCCCTACGAGCAGTACTTC	CSAFRDRPYEQYF
TRBV7-2	TRBJ1-6	-	16	TRBD1	TGTGCCAGCAGCCCCCGACCTCCCAGGGGGAATTCACCCCTCCACTTT	CASSPRPPRGNSPLHF
TRBV12-3/TRBV12-4	TRBJ1-6	many	15	TRBD1	TGTGCCAGCAGCCACAAAGGACAGGGAAATTCACCCCTCCACTTT	CASSHKGQGNSPLHF
TRBV20-1	TRBJ2-7	-	13	TRBD1	TGCAGTGCTAGAAGACAGGGGACCTACGAGCAGTACTTC	CSARRQGTYEQYF
TRBV2	TRBJ1-5	-	13	-	TGTGCCAGCAGTAAAGAGGGACTGGAGCCCCAGCATTTT	CASSKEGLEPQHF
TRBV11-2	TRBJ2-3	few	13	TRBD2	TGTGCCAGCAGAGGACTAGCCACAGATACGCAGTATTTT	CASRGLATDTQYF
TRBV9	TRBJ2-3	few	16	TRBD1	TGTGCCAGCAGCGTTCAAACAGGGGGCGACGCAGATACGCAGTATTTT	CASSVQTGGDADTQYF
TRBV20-1	TRBJ2-3	few	16	TRBD2	TGCAGTGCTATAGAGGGGCCTAGCGGAAGAGGGGATACGCAGTATTTT	CSAIEGPSGRGDTQYF
TRBV9	TRBJ2-7	many	14	-	TGTGCCAGCAGCCCCGGAGGAACGCTCATAAGGCAGTACTTC	CASSPGGTLIRQYF
TRBV12-3/TRBV12-4	TRBJ1-1	-	15	TRBD1	TGTGCCAGCAGAGAGACCGGGACAGTGCGGGGAGAAGCTTTCTTT	CASRETGTVRGEAFF
TRBV10-3	TRBJ2-6	-	17	TRBD1	TGTGCCATCAGTGAGACAGGGGGCGAGGCTGGGGCCAACGTCCTGACTTTC	CAISETGGEAGANVLTF
TRBV7-9	TRBJ2-1	-	15	TRBD2	TGTGCCAGCAGAATGTGGGGAGCGGGAGACAATGAGCAGTTCTTC	CASRMWGAGDNEQFF
TRBV5-1	TRBJ2-7	-	15	-	TGCGCCAGCAGCTTGCAGGGGATGAGCTCCTACGAGCAGTACTTC	CASSLQGMSSYEQYF
TRBV27	TRBJ1-1	-	14	-	TGTGCCAGCAGGACCCGGGAACGATTTTCCGAAGCTTTCTTT	CASRTRERFSEAFF
TRBV24-1	TRBJ2-3	-	16	TRBD1	TGTGCCACCAGTGATCCTTCGACAGGGCGCACAGATACGCAGTATTTT	CATSDPSTGRTDTQYF
TRBV18	TRBJ2-7	many	12	-	TGTGCCAGCAGTCCGTTAAATTACGAGCAGTACTTC	CASSPLNYEQYF
TRBV12-3/TRBV12-4	TRBJ2-5	few	14	-	TGTGCCAGCAGCCTAACAGCTATCTATGGGCCCCAGTACTTC	CASSLTAIYGPQYF
TRBV19	TRBJ1-2	-	16	-	TGTGCCAGTAGTATAGCGTGGGCAGCCAGCGACTATGGCTACACCTTC	CASSIAWAASDYGYTF
TRBV6-5	TRBJ2-1	many	12	-	TGTGCCAGCAGTTACGGGGACAATGAGCAGTTCTTC	CASSYGDNEQFF
TRBV6-6	TRBJ2-1	few	12	-	TGTGCCAGCAGACGTACCTACAATGAGCAGTTCTTC	CASRRTYNEQFF
TRBV15	TRBJ2-3	few	15	TRBD1	TGTGCCACCAGCGCCGGGACAGGGTGGACAGATACGCAGTATTTT	CATSAGTGWTDTQYF
TRBV5-5	TRBJ2-5	-	14	TRBD1	TGTGCCAGCAGCTGGGGACAGCTCCAAGAGACCCAGTACTTC	CASSWGQLQETQYF
TRBV5-1	TRBJ2-7	-	15	-	TGCGCCAGCAGCTTGACTTGGATCACCTCCTACGAGCGGTACTTC	CASSLTWITSYERYF
TRBV20-1	TRBJ1-1	-	13	-	TGCAGTGCTAGAGTCACCATGAACACTGAAGCTTTCTTT	CSARVTMNTEAFF
TRBV7-2	TRBJ2-5	-	15	-	TGTGCCAGCAGCCCCCCGGGATCTACGGGAGAGACCCAGTACTTC	CASSPPGSTGETQYF
TRBV9	TRBJ1-4	-	15	TRBD1	TGTGCCAGCAGCGTCCGGGACAGGGTTAATGAAAAACTGTTTTTT	CASSVRDRVNEKLFF
TRBV12-3/TRBV12-4	TRBJ1-5	-	17	TRBD1	TGTGCCAGCAGTGGGACAGGGTCTGCCACTGGCAATCAGCCCCAGCATTTT	CASSGTGSATGNQPQHF
TRBV4-2	TRBJ2-3	few	13	-	TGTGCCAGCAGCCAAGACCCCCAGCCAACGCAGTATTTT	CASSQDPQPTQYF
TRBV7-3	TRBJ2-3	-	18	TRBD1	TGTGCCAGCAGCTTAAGCTCTACCGGGACAGGGAGGACAGATACGCAGTATTTT	CASSLSSTGTGRTDTQYF